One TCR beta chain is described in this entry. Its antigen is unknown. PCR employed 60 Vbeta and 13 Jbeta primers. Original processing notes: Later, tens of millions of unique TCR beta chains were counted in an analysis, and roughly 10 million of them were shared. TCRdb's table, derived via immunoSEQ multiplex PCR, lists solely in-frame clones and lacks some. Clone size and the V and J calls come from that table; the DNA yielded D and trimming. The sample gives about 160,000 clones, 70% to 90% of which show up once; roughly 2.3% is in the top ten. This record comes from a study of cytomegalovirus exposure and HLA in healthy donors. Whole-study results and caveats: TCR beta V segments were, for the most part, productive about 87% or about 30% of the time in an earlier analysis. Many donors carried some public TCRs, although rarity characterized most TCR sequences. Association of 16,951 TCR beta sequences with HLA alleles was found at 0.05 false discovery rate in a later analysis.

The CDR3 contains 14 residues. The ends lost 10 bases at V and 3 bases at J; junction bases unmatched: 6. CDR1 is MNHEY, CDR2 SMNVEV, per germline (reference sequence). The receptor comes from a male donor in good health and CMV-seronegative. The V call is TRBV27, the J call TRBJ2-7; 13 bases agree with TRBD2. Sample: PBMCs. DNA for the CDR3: TGTGCCACCTCTCGGACTAGCGGGAGCTACGAGCAGTACTTC. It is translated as CATSRTSGSYEQYF.